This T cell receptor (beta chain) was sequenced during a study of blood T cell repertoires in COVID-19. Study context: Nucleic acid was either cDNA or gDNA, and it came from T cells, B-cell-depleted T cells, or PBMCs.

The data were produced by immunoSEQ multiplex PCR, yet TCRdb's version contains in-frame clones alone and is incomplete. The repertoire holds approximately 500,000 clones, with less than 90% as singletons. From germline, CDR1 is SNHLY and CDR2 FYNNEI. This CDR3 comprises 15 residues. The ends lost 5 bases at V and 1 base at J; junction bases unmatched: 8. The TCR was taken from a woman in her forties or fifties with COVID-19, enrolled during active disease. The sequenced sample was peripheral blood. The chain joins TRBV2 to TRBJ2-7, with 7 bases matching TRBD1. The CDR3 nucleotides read TGTGCCAGCAGTTTTGGGGTGGACAGGTCCTACGAGCAGTACTTC. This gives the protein CASSFGVDRSYEQYF.